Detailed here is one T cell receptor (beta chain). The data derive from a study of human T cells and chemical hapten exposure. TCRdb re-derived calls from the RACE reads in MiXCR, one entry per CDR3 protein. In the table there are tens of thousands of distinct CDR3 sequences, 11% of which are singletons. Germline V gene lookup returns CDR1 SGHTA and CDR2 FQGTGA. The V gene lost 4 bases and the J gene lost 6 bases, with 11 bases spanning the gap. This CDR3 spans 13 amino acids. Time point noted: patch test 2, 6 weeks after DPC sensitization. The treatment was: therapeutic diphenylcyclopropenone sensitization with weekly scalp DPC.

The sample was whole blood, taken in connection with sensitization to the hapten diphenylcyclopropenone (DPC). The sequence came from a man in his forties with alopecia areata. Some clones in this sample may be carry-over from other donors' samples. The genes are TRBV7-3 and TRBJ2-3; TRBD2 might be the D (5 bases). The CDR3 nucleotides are TGTGCCAGCAGCTCATCGGGAATGGATACGCAGTATTTT. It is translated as CASSSSGMDTQYF.